Described below is a single TCR beta chain sequence and its context. Germline CDR1 and CDR2: SGHTA and FQGNSA. This CDR3 comprises 16 residues. Between the trimmed V and J ends, which lost 0 bases and 6 bases, there was a span of 14 bases. This record comes from a study of T cell changes during pregnancy in multiple sclerosis. Repertoires were generated with immunoSEQ multiplex PCR, while TCRdb's copy carries only in-frame clones and drops some. The table shows approximately 33,000 clones, with 88% occurring only once. This sample comprised CD4+ T cells from peripheral blood mononuclear cells, obtained in the first trimester of pregnancy. The rearrangement joins TRBV7-2 to TRBJ2-2; maybe TRBD1 (7 bases). The receptor was derived from a female donor in good health, enrolled as a control in a pregnancy study. The CDR3 reads CASSLAGGQWSGELFF. The CDR3 region has the DNA TGTGCCAGCAGCTTAGCGGGGGGACAGTGGTCCGGGGAGCTGTTTTTT.